This entry concerns a single T cell receptor beta chain. The sample originates from a study of blood T cell repertoires in COVID-19. Study overall: Sites in the United States, Italy and Spain provided acute and convalescent COVID-19 samples. The cDNA or gDNA used as material had been derived from T cells, B-cell-depleted T cells, or PBMCs.

Assay used: immunoSEQ multiplex PCR; TCRdb lists only in-frame clones, some missing. Of roughly 92,000 clones listed, less than 95% are singletons. In germline, CDR1 is SGDLS, CDR2 YYNGEE. V dropped 0 bases and J dropped 4; count of bases not matched to a gene: 2. This CDR3 has 16 amino acids. The sequenced sample was peripheral blood. The chain employs TRBV9 and TRBJ2-3; 13 nucleotides line up with TRBD2. The clonotype originates from a man in his fifties with acute or convalescent COVID-19. In DNA, the CDR3 is TGTGCCAGCAGCGTAGGGACTAGCGGGAGTTCAGATACGCAGTATTTT. Translating gives CASSVGTSGSSDTQYF.